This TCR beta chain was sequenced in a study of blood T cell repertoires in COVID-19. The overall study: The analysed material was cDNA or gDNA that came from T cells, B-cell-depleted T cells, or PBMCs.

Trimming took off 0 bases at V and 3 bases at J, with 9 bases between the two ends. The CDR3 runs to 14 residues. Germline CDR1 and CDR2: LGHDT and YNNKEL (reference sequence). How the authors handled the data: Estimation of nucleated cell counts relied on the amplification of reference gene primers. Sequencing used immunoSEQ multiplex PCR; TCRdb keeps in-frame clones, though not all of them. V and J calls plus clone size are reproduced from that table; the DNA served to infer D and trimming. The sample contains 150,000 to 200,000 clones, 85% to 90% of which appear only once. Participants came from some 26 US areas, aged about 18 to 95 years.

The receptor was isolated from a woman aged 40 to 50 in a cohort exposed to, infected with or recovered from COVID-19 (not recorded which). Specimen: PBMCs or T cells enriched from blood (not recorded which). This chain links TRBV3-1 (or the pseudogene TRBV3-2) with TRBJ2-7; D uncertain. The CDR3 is CASSQDRRFYEQYF. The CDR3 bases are TGTGCCAGCAGCCAAGATCGCAGGTTCTACGAGCAGTACTTC.